Following are 10 T cell receptor beta chains from one sample sequenced in a study of shared clonotypes between healthy human individuals (dated by TCRdb to the early 2020s). The method behind the library was the immunoSEQ multiplex PCR assay. This immuneACCESS table, as held by TCRdb, lists in-frame sequences with V and J called but not all clones. Of the missing ones, under half trace to an unresolved V gene in checked studies; the others have no known cause. The sample table lists about 2.4 million clones, roughly nine tenths of them with a count of one. The ten biggest clones cover 0.11% to 0.15% of the sample. What was sequenced was naive CD4+ T cells sorted from blood. Read against the paper, the sample's cell subset or site label means: CD45RA+ positively selected. Source of these receptors: a man aged 18 to 30 in good health.

This chain joins TRBV19 and TRBJ2-7; 8 bases fit TRBD2. This CDR3 contains 14 residues. The V gene end was trimmed by 3 bases and the J gene end by 6 bases; junction bases not matched to a gene: 7. CDR1 and CDR2 from the germline V gene are LNHDA and SQIVND (reference sequence). The CDR3 loop is CASSIGGGAIEQYF. CDR3 nucleotides: TGTGCCAGTAGTATCGGGGGGGGCGCGATCGAGCAGTACTTC.

The rearrangement links TRBV11-2 to TRBJ2-7; possible D gene TRBD2, 6 bases. The CDR3 runs 13 residues. The germline V gene encodes CDR1 SGHAT and CDR2 FQNNGV. Trimming took off 11 bases at V and 2 bases at J, with 16 bases between the two ends. Written as DNA, the CDR3 is TGTGCCCTAGGTGGAGGGGACCCCTACGAGCAGTACTTC. The encoded protein is CALGGGDPYEQYF. Full variable domain (outside the CDR3, taken from reference TRBV11-2 and TRBJ2-7): EAGVAQSPRYKIIEKRQSVAFWCNPISGHATLYWYQQILGQGPKLLIQFQNNGVVDDSQLPKDRFSAERLKGVDSTLKIQPAKLEDSAVYLCALGGGDPYEQYFGPGTRLTVT.

This clone was picked up one time. The chain links TRBV2 to TRBJ2-2; the D call may be TRBD1 or TRBD2 (5 bases each). The CDR3 is made up of 14 amino acids. Germline lookup yields CDR1 SNHLY and CDR2 FYNNEI. The V gene lost 6 bases and the J gene lost 1 base, with 9 bases spanning the gap. In nucleotides, the CDR3 is TGTGCCAGCAGGGGACCCCAGAACACCGGGGAGCTGTTTTTT. Translated: CASRGPQNTGELFF.

The chain uses TRBV5-1 and TRBJ2-7; D is ambiguous. The CDR3 is 14 residues long. Trimming took 6 bases from V and 0 from J, leaving 13 bases between them. The germline V gene has CDR1 SGHRS and CDR2 YFSETQ. For the CDR3, the DNA is TGCGCCAGCAAATTGGGTCTGGGCTCCTACGAGCAGTACTTC. Its translation is CASKLGLGSYEQYF. Looking up the rest from reference TRBV5-1 and TRBJ2-7 gives the full variable domain: KAGVTQTPRYLIKTRGQQVTLSCSPISGHRSVSWYQQTPGQGLQFLFEYFSETQRNKGNFPGRFSGRQFSNSRSEMNVSTLELGDSALYLCASKLGLGSYEQYFGPGTRLTVT.

The genes are TRBV5-4 and TRBJ2-2; D is ambiguous. Germline V CDR1 and CDR2: SGHNT, YYREEE (reference sequence). The CDR3 sequence is 15 residues long. V was clipped by 0 bases and J by 8 bases, with 14 bases between them. CDR3 amino acids: CASSLGLGVAGELFF. The DNA for the CDR3 is TGTGCCAGCAGCTTGGGACTGGGTGTCGCGGGGGAGCTGTTTTTT.

V gene TRBV18 combines with J gene TRBJ2-1; 8 bases align to TRBD1. After removal of 6 bases from V and 10 bases from J, the junction contained 5 bases not matched to a gene. This CDR3 contains 12 residues. In germline, CDR1 is KGHSH, CDR2 LQKENI. The CDR3 DNA reads TGTGCCAGCTCCCGACAGGGGAGGGAGCAGTTCTTC. Protein: CASSRQGREQFF.

J is TRBJ2-1 and V is TRBV7-2; 8 bases are shared with TRBD2. The CDR3 contains 15 residues. Trimming cost V 5 bases and J 9 bases; bases outside gene matches: 12. Germline loops: CDR1 SGHTA, CDR2 FQGNSA. The CDR3 loop is CASSPAAGGLGEQFF. CDR3 DNA sequence: TGTGCCAGCAGCCCTGCGGCGGGAGGTTTAGGTGAGCAGTTCTTC.

The chain employs TRBV30 and TRBJ2-3; D gene unclear. This CDR3 contains 12 residues. The germline CDR1 and CDR2 sequences are GTSNPN and SVGIG (reference sequence). V was cut by 0 bases and J by 6 bases, with 7 bases left in between. CDR3 in DNA: TGTGCCTGGAGTGTACGATTGGATACGCAGTATTTT. Protein: CAWSVRLDTQYF.

The chain recombines TRBV7-9 with TRBJ2-5; 9 bases are shared with TRBD2. CDR1 and CDR2 from the germline V gene are SEHNR and FQNEAQ (reference sequence). There are 16 residues in the CDR3. J lost 2 bases, V lost 2 bases, and 6 bases had no gene match. Here the CDR3 reads CASSLSSGVFQETQYF. Here the CDR3 DNA reads TGTGCCAGCAGCTTATCTAGCGGGGTTTTTCAAGAGACCCAGTACTTC.

The chain links TRBV11-2 to TRBJ2-1; either TRBD1 or TRBD2 may fit D (5 bases each). The germline V and J ends were trimmed by 0 bases and 7 bases, with 10 bases remaining between them. The germline V gene has CDR1 SGHAT and CDR2 FQNNGV. The CDR3 spans 14 residues. The CDR3 reads CASSLETGRNEQFF. CDR3 coding DNA: TGTGCCAGCAGCTTAGAAACGGGGCGAAATGAGCAGTTCTTC. Full variable domain (remainder filled in from reference TRBV11-2 and TRBJ2-1): EAGVAQSPRYKIIEKRQSVAFWCNPISGHATLYWYQQILGQGPKLLIQFQNNGVVDDSQLPKDRFSAERLKGVDSTLKIQPAKLEDSAVYLCASSLETGRNEQFFGPGTRLTVL.